One sample yielded the 25 T cell receptor beta chains listed below, sequenced in a study of shared T cell receptors in the human thymus. Using immunoSEQ multiplex PCR, the repertoire was profiled, and TCRdb retains in-frame clones only, with some absent. The table has about 660,000 clones, 88% seen once; the top ten hold 0.0085% to 0.012%. The data were also submitted as part of a second study, on human thymus T cells.

The sample consisted of thymocytes. These TCRs come from a boy in the first two years of life with a congenital heart defect.

The chain couples TRBV10-1 to TRBJ2-2; 14 positions agree with TRBD2. The germline V gene encodes CDR1 WNHNN and CDR2 SYGVQD (reference sequence). J gave up 8 bases and V 8 bases, and 4 bases lay outside the gene matches. The CDR3 contains 14 residues. Here the CDR3 reads CASGTSGREGELFF. The CDR3 DNA reads TGCGCCAGCGGGACTAGCGGGAGAGAAGGGGAGCTGTTTTTT.

The chain employs TRBV14 and TRBJ2-1, with D possibly TRBD1 on 5 matching bases. The V end was cut by 2 bases, the J end by 3 bases, with 8 bases between. The germline gives CDR1 SGHDN, CDR2 FVKESK. The CDR3 runs 14 residues. The DNA for the CDR3 is TGTGCCAGCAGCCAAAGGGGCGACTACAATGAGCAGTTCTTC. Its protein product is CASSQRGDYNEQFF.

This chain connects TRBV30 to TRBJ2-1; 7 bases fit TRBD2. The ends lost 7 bases at V and 7 bases at J; junction bases unmatched: 10. Germline lookup yields CDR1 GTSNPN and CDR2 SVGIG (reference sequence). The CDR3 spans 13 residues. CDR3 amino acids: CASQTWEGNEQFF. In DNA, the CDR3 is TGTGCCTCCCAAACCTGGGAGGGGAATGAGCAGTTCTTC. The full variable domain, in which reference TRBV30 and TRBJ2-1 provide the parts outside the CDR3, is SQTIHQWPATLVQPVGSPLSLECTVEGTSNPNLYWYRQAAGRGLQLLFYSVGIGQISSEVPQNLSASRPQDRQFILSSKKLLLSDSGFYLCASQTWEGNEQFFGPGTRLTVL.

This chain connects TRBV10-3 to TRBJ1-2; D remains ambiguous. Germline V gene sequence: CDR1 ENHRY, CDR2 SYGVKD. Trimming took 4 bases from V and 8 from J, leaving 17 bases between them. The CDR3 has 14 residues. CDR3 coding DNA: TGTGCCATCAGTGCCCCCCTTCGGAGCGGGGGCTACACCTTC. Amino acids: CAISAPLRSGGYTF.

V usage is TRBV2 and J usage is TRBJ2-4; D is perhaps TRBD1 (6 bases). The CDR3 totals 15 residues. Looked up from germline, CDR1 is SNHLY and CDR2 is FYNNEI. V lost 11 bases and J 0 bases, leaving 17 bases between the germline ends. The chain's CDR3 is CAATTGDIAKNIQYF. CDR3 nucleotides: TGTGCCGCTACGACAGGAGATATAGCCAAAAACATTCAGTACTTC.

The gene calls are TRBV14 and TRBJ2-6, with unresolved D. V lost 0 bases and J lost 2, with 11 bases in between. This CDR3 comprises 17 residues. The germline V gene encodes CDR1 SGHDN and CDR2 FVKESK. CDR3 bases: TGTGCCAGCAGCCAAGACCTCAGGCACCCTGGGGCCAACGTCCTGACTTTC. Protein product: CASSQDLRHPGANVLTF.

This clone was recorded a few times. V usage is TRBV9 and J usage is TRBJ2-4, with 12 bases fitting TRBD1. V lost 0 bases to trimming and J lost 2 bases; unmatched junction nucleotides: 3. The CDR3 has 17 residues. Per germline, CDR1 SGDLS and CDR2 YYNGEE. CDR3 nucleotides: TGTGCCAGCAGCGTAGGGGGACAGGGGGCTTCCAAAAACATTCAGTACTTC. Amino acid sequence: CASSVGGQGASKNIQYF.

The rearrangement links TRBV11-2 to TRBJ2-1, with 7 bases that match TRBD2. J was trimmed by 5 bases and V by 0 bases; bases with no gene match: 13. The CDR3 runs 18 residues. The V gene's germline CDR1 is SGHAT and CDR2 FQNNGV. The CDR3 loop reads CASSLDRRAGVPHNEQFF. CDR3 sequence (DNA): TGTGCCAGCAGCTTAGATCGTCGCGCGGGAGTGCCCCACAATGAGCAGTTCTTC.

The gene calls are TRBV7-9 and TRBJ1-1; 7 nucleotides match TRBD1. The length of the CDR3 is 13 residues. The junction had 7 bases not matched to a gene; V was cut back by 4 bases and J by 8 bases. The germline V gene has CDR1 SEHNR and CDR2 FQNEAQ (reference sequence). CDR3 residues: CASSYRDRPEAFF. The DNA for the CDR3 is TGTGCCAGCAGCTACCGGGACAGACCAGAAGCTTTCTTT.

The rearrangement joins TRBV5-4 to TRBJ2-1, with TRBD2 matching 12 bases. The CDR3 runs 16 residues. The germline gives CDR1 SGHNT, CDR2 YYREEE (reference sequence). The V segment lost 5 bases and the J segment 8 bases; nucleotides outside the gene matches: 11. The CDR3 loop is CASRPGTSGLLDEQFF. The CDR3 nucleotides are TGTGCCAGCAGGCCCGGGACTAGCGGGTTACTCGATGAGCAGTTCTTC.

V is TRBV28 and J is TRBJ2-7, with D perhaps matching TRBD2 (6 bases). The CDR3 is made up of 17 amino acids. V lost 6 bases to trimming and J lost 2 bases, with 23 bases between them. Germline assignment: CDR1 MDHEN and CDR2 SYDVKM. The CDR3 bases are TGTGCCAGCAGGGGGTCCGCCGGGAGAGGTGTACCCTACGAGCAGTACTTC. Translation: CASRGSAGRGVPYEQYF.

J is TRBJ1-1 and V is TRBV5-6, with 7 nucleotides matching TRBD1. V lost 3 bases to trimming and J lost 11 bases; unmatched junction nucleotides: 10. Germline V CDR1 and CDR2: SGHDT, YYEEEE. This CDR3 spans 13 amino acids. The CDR3 DNA sequence: TGTGCCAGCAGCTGGAACAGGGGCGCGGGGGCTTTCTTT. This translates into CASSWNRGAGAFF.

This chain joins TRBV9 and TRBJ1-4; perhaps TRBD1 as D (6 bases). V was pared by 4 bases and J by 7 bases, with 14 bases between. The CDR3 runs 14 residues. Per the germline V gene, CDR1 is SGDLS and CDR2 is YYNGEE. CDR3 loop: CASSPQGLGEKLFF. The CDR3 coding sequence is TGTGCCAGCAGCCCACAGGGTCTGGGTGAAAAACTGTTTTTT. The whole variable domain, remainder taken from reference TRBV9 and TRBJ1-4, is DSGVTQTPKHLITATGQRVTLRCSPRSGDLSVYWYQQSLDQGLQFLIQYYNGEERAKGNILERFSAQQFPDLHSELNLSSLELGDSALYFCASSPQGLGEKLFFGSGTQLSVL.

A single count supports this clone. The gene calls are TRBV30 and TRBJ2-7; TRBD2 matches 7 bases. V lost 7 bases and J lost 2; bases outside the gene matches: 11. Germline-derived CDR1 and CDR2 are GTSNPN and SVGIG (reference sequence). The CDR3 loop spans 14 amino acids. In DNA form, the CDR3 reads TGTGCCTTCAACCGCCCCGGACTAGCCTACGAGCAGTACTTC. Its protein product is CAFNRPGLAYEQYF. The full variable domain, in which reference TRBV30 and TRBJ2-7 provide the parts outside the CDR3, is SQTIHQWPATLVQPVGSPLSLECTVEGTSNPNLYWYRQAAGRGLQLLFYSVGIGQISSEVPQNLSASRPQDRQFILSSKKLLLSDSGFYLCAFNRPGLAYEQYFGPGTRLTVT.

The V gene is TRBV5-1, the J gene TRBJ2-7; 9 bases align to TRBD1. V was clipped by 4 bases and J by 0 bases; unmatched bases: 8. The V gene's germline CDR1 is SGHRS and CDR2 YFSETQ. The CDR3 totals 16 residues. As DNA, the CDR3 is TGCGCCAGCAGCCCAATTAGGGGACAGGGCTCCTACGAGCAGTACTTC. Protein: CASSPIRGQGSYEQYF.

The chain links TRBV4-3 to TRBJ2-1, with 7 bases lining up with TRBD2. The CDR3 covers 16 residues. J was trimmed by 8 bases and V by 4 bases; bases with no gene match: 14. From germline, CDR1 is LGHNA and CDR2 YSLEER. CDR3 sequence reads: CASSPDQWREIHEQFF. CDR3 nucleotide sequence: TGCGCCAGCAGCCCGGACCAATGGCGGGAGATCCATGAGCAGTTCTTC.

This chain links TRBV2 with TRBJ2-7, with 9 nucleotides matching TRBD1. V dropped 8 bases and J dropped 4; count of bases not matched to a gene: 6. The CDR3 spans 13 residues. Germline CDR1 reads SNHLY; CDR2 reads FYNNEI. The CDR3, as DNA: TGTGCCAGCTCCGGGACAGGGACATACGAGCAGTACTTC. Amino acid sequence: CASSGTGTYEQYF.

The V and J genes are TRBV7-9 and TRBJ2-6, with TRBD2 as a possible D gene (5 bases). Germline CDR1 reads SEHNR; CDR2 reads FQNEAQ (reference sequence). The V end was cut by 7 bases, the J end by 1 base, with 20 bases between. The CDR3 is 18 residues long. CDR3 DNA: TGTGCCAGCACCGAGAGCGGACTTAGGAGGTCTGGGGCCAACGTCCTGACTTTC. Translating it yields CASTESGLRRSGANVLTF. The variable domain in full, with the rest retrieved from reference TRBV7-9 and TRBJ2-6, is DTGVSQNPRHKITKRGQNVTFRCDPISEHNRLYWYRQTLGQGPEFLTYFQNEAQLEKSRLLSDRFSAERPKGSFSTLEIQRTEQGDSAMYLCASTESGLRRSGANVLTFGAGSRLTVL.

The chain employs TRBV9 and TRBJ1-1; D is perhaps TRBD1 (6 bases). The CDR3 totals 13 residues. The V gene's germline CDR1 is SGDLS and CDR2 YYNGEE. Trimming took 5 bases from V and 3 from J, leaving 11 bases between them. CDR3 loop: CASRPQGYTEAFF. The CDR3 DNA is TGTGCCAGCAGACCACAGGGTTACACTGAAGCTTTCTTT.

A single count supports this clone. This sequence joins TRBV18 and TRBJ2-7; 7 nucleotides line up with TRBD2. Germline V gene data show CDR1 as KGHSH and CDR2 as LQKENI. The CDR3 length is 15 residues. V shed 0 bases, J shed 2 bases, and the junction held 4 bases outside the gene matches. CDR3 in DNA: TGTGCCAGCTCACCACCCGGGACTAAGACCTACGAGCAGTACTTC. Protein: CASSPPGTKTYEQYF.

The V call is TRBV29-1, the J call TRBJ2-7; a weak D match, TRBD1 (6 bases). The CDR3 is made up of 14 amino acids. Deletions cut 4 bases from V and 6 bases from J, with 19 bases between. Germline lookup yields CDR1 SQVTM and CDR2 ANQGSEA. DNA of the CDR3: TGCAGCGTTGGGGCGAGAATGGGCAGGGGCGAGCAGTACTTC. Protein sequence: CSVGARMGRGEQYF.

The chain links TRBV30 to TRBJ1-6; 7 bases match TRBD1. The CDR3 sequence is 14 residues long. Trimming took 3 bases from V and 9 from J; bases not matched to a gene: 8. Germline V gives CDR1 GTSNPN, CDR2 SVGIG (reference sequence). Here the CDR3 reads CAWRDRYFTSPLHF. The CDR3 DNA reads as TGTGCCTGGAGGGACAGGTACTTTACTTCACCCCTCCACTTT.

V gene TRBV19 combines with J gene TRBJ2-1; tentative D call: TRBD2 (5 bases). Germline assignment: CDR1 LNHDA and CDR2 SQIVND (reference sequence). The V and J ends lost 5 bases and 4 bases respectively, with 24 bases between them. The CDR3 runs to 18 residues. Written as DNA, the CDR3 is TGTGCCAGTAGTCCTTACCGCGATCCCTTAGCGAGGTACAATGAGCAGTTCTTC. It translates to CASSPYRDPLARYNEQFF.

The chain joins TRBV30 to TRBJ1-3, with D perhaps TRBD1 (5 bases). V lost 4 bases and J 4 bases, leaving 14 bases between the germline ends. CDR3 length: 14 residues. Germline CDR1 is GTSNPN and CDR2 is SVGIG (reference sequence). CDR3 sequence (DNA): TGTGCCTGGAAATACCCAGGGAAGGGAAACACCATATATTTT. Translation gives CAWKYPGKGNTIYF.

The chain employs TRBV15 and TRBJ2-1; D possibly corresponds to TRBD2 (6 bases). Per the germline V gene, CDR1 is LNHNV and CDR2 is YYDKDF (reference sequence). The CDR3 is 15 residues long. The germline V and J ends were trimmed by 0 bases and 6 bases, with 12 bases remaining between them. The CDR3 loop reads CATSRDRAGSNEQFF. The CDR3 bases are TGTGCCACCAGCAGAGATCGGGCCGGGAGCAATGAGCAGTTCTTC.